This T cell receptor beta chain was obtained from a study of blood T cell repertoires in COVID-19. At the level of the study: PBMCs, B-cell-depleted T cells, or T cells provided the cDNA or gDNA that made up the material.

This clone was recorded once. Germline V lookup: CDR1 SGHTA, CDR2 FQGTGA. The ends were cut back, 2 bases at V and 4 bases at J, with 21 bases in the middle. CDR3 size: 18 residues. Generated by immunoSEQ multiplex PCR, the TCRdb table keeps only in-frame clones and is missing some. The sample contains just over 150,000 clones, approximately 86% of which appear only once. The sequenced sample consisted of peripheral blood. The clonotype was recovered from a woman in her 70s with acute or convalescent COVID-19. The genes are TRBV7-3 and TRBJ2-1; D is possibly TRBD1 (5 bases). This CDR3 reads CASSLAPVSDNVYNEQFF. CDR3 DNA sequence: TGTGCCAGCAGCTTAGCCCCCGTCTCGGACAACGTTTACAATGAGCAGTTCTTC.